One and the same sample provided the 15 T cell receptor beta chains below, sequenced in a study of lymphopenia after photon versus proton radiotherapy. Some clones are missing from TCRdb's copy, which holds only in-frame ones; the method was immunoSEQ multiplex PCR. The sample includes approximately 3,500 clones, roughly 76% of them seen just once. This sample comprised peripheral blood, obtained from a patient treated with proton-based radiotherapy. These receptors came from an older man with esophageal cancer.

This CDR3 is CASSVATGSGNTIYF. CDR3 sequence (DNA): TGTGCCAGCAGCGTGGCGACAGGCTCTGGAAACACCATATATTTT. The V call is TRBV9, the J call TRBJ1-3, with D perhaps TRBD1 (6 bases). The V gene's germline CDR1 is SGDLS and CDR2 YYNGEE. CDR3 length: 15 residues. The V gene lost 2 bases and the J gene lost 0 bases, with 9 bases spanning the gap.

In its sample, this clone was seen a few times. The V and J genes are TRBV19 and TRBJ1-3; possibly TRBD1 for D (5 bases). This CDR3 region has 17 residues. The V gene lost 2 bases and the J gene lost 0 bases, with 14 bases spanning the gap. The germline CDR1 and CDR2 sequences are LNHDA and SQIVND (reference sequence). CDR3 sequence reads: CASSISGPGRSGNTIYF. For the CDR3, the DNA is TGTGCCAGTAGTATATCGGGGCCAGGGCGCTCTGGAAACACCATATATTTT.

The J gene is TRBJ2-3, the V gene TRBV7-3, with TRBD2 matching 8 bases. From germline, CDR1 is SGHTA and CDR2 FQGTGA. The V and J ends lost 5 bases and 1 base, in that order; junction bases with no gene match: 5. The CDR3 has 15 amino acids. The CDR3 region is CASSPLTSGTDTQYF. CDR3 in DNA: TGTGCCAGCAGCCCGCTGACTAGCGGCACAGATACGCAGTATTTT.

The chain recombines TRBV5-1 with TRBJ2-7; D might be TRBD2 (7 bases). The CDR3 totals 15 residues. Germline CDR1 is SGHRS and CDR2 is YFSETQ. V dropped 1 base and J dropped 7 bases, with 18 bases sitting between them. The CDR3 sequence is CASSLWGGVIQEQYF. The CDR3 nucleotides read TGCGCCAGCAGCTTGTGGGGGGGCGTCATTCAGGAGCAGTACTTC. Looking up the rest from reference TRBV5-1 and TRBJ2-7 gives the full variable domain: KAGVTQTPRYLIKTRGQQVTLSCSPISGHRSVSWYQQTPGQGLQFLFEYFSETQRNKGNFPGRFSGRQFSNSRSEMNVSTLELGDSALYLCASSLWGGVIQEQYFGPGTRLTVT.

The chain combines TRBV5-1 with TRBJ1-1; D may be TRBD1 (5 bases). Trimming removed 2 bases from V and 0 bases from J, with 11 bases in between. There are 15 residues in the CDR3. In germline, CDR1 is SGHRS, CDR2 YFSETQ. The DNA for the CDR3 is TGCGCCAGCAGCTTCGACAGAGCCATGAACACTGAAGCTTTCTTT. Encoded protein: CASSFDRAMNTEAFF.

The genes are TRBV4-2 and TRBJ1-2; 7 bases match TRBD1. This CDR3 has 17 amino acids. CDR1 and CDR2 from the germline V gene are LGHNA and YNFKEQ. The V gene end was trimmed by 2 bases and the J gene end by 6 bases; junction bases not matched to a gene: 15. CDR3 nucleotides: TGTGCCAGCAGCCAAATCCCCCGGGACAGAGGGATGGATGGCTACACCTTC. Translation gives CASSQIPRDRGMDGYTF.

The rearrangement links TRBV4-2 to TRBJ2-7; no firm D call. Deletions cut 2 bases from V and 5 bases from J, with 10 bases between. In germline, CDR1 is LGHNA, CDR2 YNFKEQ. The CDR3 is made up of 13 amino acids. The CDR3 coding sequence is TGTGCCAGCAGCCAAAACCCCGGTGACGAGCAGTACTTC. Its protein is CASSQNPGDEQYF.

Notes on this clone: The sample carries other DNA sequences with the same CDR3. The rearrangement joins TRBV11-3 to TRBJ1-1; D gene unclear. CDR3 size: 15 residues. CDR1 is SGHNT, CDR2 YENEEA, per germline. Trimming shortened V by 0 bases and J by 1 base, and 9 bases separated the two germline ends. The CDR3 reads CASSLDLTGNTEAFF. CDR3 DNA sequence: TGTGCCAGCAGCTTAGATCTTACCGGGAACACTGAAGCTTTCTTT.

This clone was found a few times. The chain recombines TRBV11-3 with TRBJ1-1, with D perhaps TRBD1 (5 bases). Trimming took 5 bases from V and 0 from J, leaving 16 bases between them. The germline V gene encodes CDR1 SGHNT and CDR2 YENEEA. The CDR3 extends over 16 amino acids. The CDR3 DNA sequence: TGTGCCAGCAGCCCTCCCGGGACTTACATGAACACTGAAGCTTTCTTT. It encodes CASSPPGTYMNTEAFF.

The chain employs TRBV29-1 and TRBJ2-3, with 8 bases matching TRBD2. The CDR3 sequence is 14 residues long. J was trimmed by 3 bases and V by 4 bases; bases with no gene match: 6. Germline V lookup: CDR1 SQVTM, CDR2 ANQGSEA. In DNA form, the CDR3 reads TGCAGCGTTGGAGGGGCGGGAGGAACAGATACGCAGTATTTT. Its translation is CSVGGAGGTDTQYF.

This chain links TRBV18 with TRBJ1-4; 12 bases align to TRBD1. J lost 6 bases, V lost 7 bases, and 3 bases had no gene match. Germline V gives CDR1 KGHSH, CDR2 LQKENI. The CDR3 is 14 amino acids. CDR3 bases: TGTGCCAGCTTGGGACAGGGGGCGCATGAAAAACTGTTTTTT. This encodes CASLGQGAHEKLFF.

CDR3 protein: CASSEAGATQETQYF. The DNA of the CDR3 is TGCGCCAGCAGTGAGGCGGGGGCCACCCAAGAGACCCAGTACTTC. The chain joins TRBV10-2 to TRBJ2-5; tentative D call: TRBD2 (7 bases). Trimming cost V 2 bases and J 1 base, with 11 bases left between them. Germline V gene data show CDR1 as WSHSY and CDR2 as SAAADI. The CDR3 is 15 amino acids.

The V gene is TRBV7-2, the J gene TRBJ1-1; the D is unclear. The CDR3 consists of 12 residues. CDR1 and CDR2 from the germline V gene are SGHTA and FQGNSA. V lost 5 bases to trimming and J lost 5 bases, with 9 bases between them. The CDR3 region has the DNA TGTGCCAGCAGCCACGTCGAGACTGAAGCTTTCTTT. It encodes CASSHVETEAFF.

This chain links TRBV5-4 with TRBJ1-3; D might be TRBD1 (6 bases). Germline V CDR1 and CDR2: SGHNT, YYREEE (reference sequence). This CDR3 region has 15 residues. Trimming left V 1 base short and J 0 bases short, with 8 bases between. CDR3 sequence: CASSLQGSSGNTIYF. In DNA, the CDR3 is TGTGCCAGCAGCTTGCAGGGGAGCTCTGGAAACACCATATATTTT.

This chain joins TRBV6-6 and TRBJ2-7; D gene ambiguous. This CDR3 has 13 residues. Trimming cost V 6 bases and J 0 bases, with 9 bases left between them. The V gene's germline CDR1 is MNHNY and CDR2 SVGAGI (reference sequence). CDR3 sequence (DNA): TGTGCCAGCAGCTACACCTTCTCCTACGAGCAGTACTTC. It encodes CASSYTFSYEQYF.